The clone carrying this T cell receptor beta chain was seen at least ten times. The antigen is unknown. The data were obtained in a study of CD8 T cells in ankylosing spondylitis. Looked up from germline, CDR1 is KGHDR and CDR2 is SFDVKD. CDR3 length: 15 amino acids. V lost 5 bases and J 10 bases, leaving 20 bases between the germline ends. Overall study results and limits: What appeared characteristic of ankylosing spondylitis blood was a TCR beta motif of 7 or 8 highly homologous variants. Significantly higher representation of disease-linked clones was reported for matched ankylosing spondylitis synovial fluid.

TCRdb fed the 5' RACE reads into MiXCR, producing one record per CDR3 protein. Of some 250,000 distinct CDR3 sequences listed, about 10% are singletons. Sequencing was performed on blood, either unsorted or a sorted T cell fraction (not recorded which). V usage is TRBV24-1 and J usage is TRBJ2-1; D may match TRBD1 or TRBD2 (5 bases each). This receptor was taken from a male donor with ankylosing spondylitis or in good health (not recorded which). The CDR3 sequence is CATSGGRRPPLEQFF. The CDR3 region has the DNA TGTGCCACCAGTGGGGGACGGAGACCCCCCTTGGAGCAGTTCTTC.